Below, 23 T cell receptor beta chains from the same sample are listed, as sequenced in a study of T cell clonotyping in hematopoietic cell transplantation. Time point specified: recipient sample about 28 days before transplant, after cytoreduction. TCRdb's copy holds only in-frame clones and misses some; the assay was immunoSEQ multiplex PCR. Altogether some 27,000 clones are present, around 82% being singletons, with the ten largest covering less than 2%. The specimen was peripheral blood mononuclear cells, collected before stem cell transplant. All receptors derive from a man aged 35 to 55 with acute myeloid leukemia. Some clones in this sample may be carry-over from other donors' samples.

This clone appeared once. V gene TRBV5-1 combines with J gene TRBJ1-2, with TRBD1 identical over 8 bases. The length of the CDR3 is 16 residues. From germline, CDR1 is SGHRS and CDR2 YFSETQ. V was clipped by 5 bases and J by 6 bases; unmatched bases: 15. The CDR3 nucleotides are TGCGCCAGCAGACCCATACAGGGGGGAGCGTCTCATGGCTACACCTTC. Its protein is CASRPIQGGASHGYTF.

The chain couples TRBV7-9 to TRBJ1-5; no definite D call. Germline V gene sequence: CDR1 SEHNR, CDR2 FQNEAQ (reference sequence). The CDR3 sequence is 13 residues long. Trimming left V 3 bases short and J 7 bases short, with 10 bases between. CDR3 sequence (DNA): TGTGCCAGCAGCTTCGATAGATTCCAGCCCCAGCATTTT. The encoded protein is CASSFDRFQPQHF.

Comments on this clone: As the CDR3 is not closed by the conserved phenylalanine or tryptophan, this likely results from a read error. This chain uses TRBV19 with TRBJ1-1; D unresolved. CDR3 length: 13 amino acids. Trimming pared 3 bases from V and 2 bases from J, leaving 7 bases between. Germline loops: CDR1 LNHDA, CDR2 SQIVND (reference sequence). CDR3 coding DNA: TGTGCCAGTAGTATCGGGGTTAACACTGAAGCTTTCCTT. Protein product: CASSIGVNTEAFL.

This clone came up a few times. This chain links TRBV28 with TRBJ1-1; D gene uncertain. V lost 5 bases, J lost 3 bases, and 10 bases lay in between. The V gene's germline CDR1 is MDHEN and CDR2 SYDVKM. The CDR3 spans 13 residues. CDR3 coding DNA: TGTGCCAGCAGTCAAGTCCTGGACACTGAAGCTTTCTTT. Translation: CASSQVLDTEAFF.

This rearrangement joins TRBV5-1 to TRBJ2-7; D is possibly TRBD1 or TRBD2 (5 bases each). CDR1 SGHRS and CDR2 YFSETQ come from the germline V gene. CDR3 length: 17 amino acids. Trimming removed 3 bases at V and 4 bases at J, with 23 bases between. CDR3 DNA sequence: TGCGCCAGCAGCTCGGGGCCCTTGGGGAATGGTGGGTACGAGCAGTACTTC. Its protein product is CASSSGPLGNGGYEQYF.

This rearrangement joins TRBV7-9 to TRBJ1-2; D not resolved. V was trimmed by 5 bases and J by 3 bases, leaving 10 bases between them. The germline V gene has CDR1 SEHNR and CDR2 FQNEAQ (reference sequence). The CDR3 runs to 13 residues. CDR3 residues: CASSARTDYGYTF. The CDR3 nucleotides are TGTGCCAGCAGCGCCCGGACGGACTATGGCTACACCTTC.

The genes are TRBV19 and TRBJ1-1, with 9 bases matching TRBD1. V lost 7 bases to trimming and J lost 1 base; unmatched junction nucleotides: 4. The CDR3 contains 14 residues. CDR1 and CDR2 from the germline V gene are LNHDA and SQIVND (reference sequence). The CDR3 reads CASTPGQGNTEAFF. CDR3 nucleotide sequence: TGTGCCAGTACCCCGGGACAGGGGAACACTGAAGCTTTCTTT.

J is TRBJ1-4 and V is TRBV25-1; 7 nucleotides line up with TRBD1. The CDR3 loop spans 14 amino acids. Trimming cost V 5 bases and J 8 bases; bases outside gene matches: 8. Germline values: CDR1 MGHDK, CDR2 SYGVNS. CDR3 residues: CASSWDRAGEKLFF. The DNA for the CDR3 is TGTGCCAGCAGTTGGGACAGAGCGGGAGAAAAACTGTTTTTT. Filled out from reference TRBV25-1 and TRBJ1-4, the complete variable domain reads EADIYQTPRYLVIGTGKKITLECSQTMGHDKMYWYQQDPGMELHLIHYSYGVNSTEKGDLSSESTVSRIRTEHFPLTLESARPSHTSQYLCASSWDRAGEKLFFGSGTQLSVL.

The count of this clone is one. The chain carries TRBV30 and TRBJ1-2, with D perhaps TRBD1 (5 bases). The V end lost 3 bases, the J end lost 8 bases, and 22 bases lay between the germline ends. This CDR3 contains 15 residues. Germline assignment: CDR1 GTSNPN and CDR2 SVGIG (reference sequence). The CDR3 is CAWSPRVAGVGGYTF. CDR3 coding DNA: TGTGCCTGGAGCCCCCGTGTCGCGGGGGTCGGGGGCTACACCTTC.

The chain is built from TRBV5-5 and TRBJ1-5; D is unresolved. The CDR3 is made up of 14 amino acids. V was cut by 2 bases and J by 1 base, with 7 bases left in between. The V gene's germline CDR1 is SGHKS and CDR2 YYEKEE (reference sequence). In nucleotides, the CDR3 is TGTGCCAGCAGCTTTTCTTCCAGCAATCAGCCCCAGCATTTT. Its translation: CASSFSSSNQPQHF.

CDR3 nucleotides: TGTGCCATCAGCAACCCAGTGGGGACAGGGGGCCCCGGGGAGCTGTTTTTT. This sequence encodes CAISNPVGTGGPGELFF. V gene TRBV10-3 combines with J gene TRBJ2-2, with 12 bases identical to TRBD1. Per germline, CDR1 ENHRY and CDR2 SYGVKD. The CDR3 has 17 residues. Trimming removed 6 bases from V and 6 bases from J; junction bases left unmatched: 11.

CDR3 DNA sequence: TGTGCCAGCAGCTTACGGGCGCAGGCGAACACTGAAGCTTTCTTT. It specifies CASSLRAQANTEAFF. The V call is TRBV5-4, the J call TRBJ1-1; D unresolved. Germline-derived CDR1 and CDR2 are SGHNT and YYREEE (reference sequence). This CDR3 is 15 amino acids long. Trimming shortened V by 2 bases and J by 1 base, and 12 bases separated the two germline ends.

CDR3 coding DNA: TGTGCCAGCAGTCCCCAGGTAGGAGGGGTCCACGAGCAGTACTTC. It is translated as CASSPQVGGVHEQYF. The chain joins TRBV27 to TRBJ2-7; D might be TRBD2 (6 bases). This CDR3 comprises 15 residues. The germline V gene has CDR1 MNHEY and CDR2 SMNVEV (reference sequence). Trimming took 5 bases from V and 5 from J, leaving 19 bases between them.

This clone was seen once. This chain connects TRBV6-5 to TRBJ1-2, with D possibly TRBD1 on 5 matching bases. The CDR3 length is 13 residues. Trimming cost V 7 bases and J 7 bases, with 16 bases left between them. Germline CDR1 is MNHEY and CDR2 is SVGAGI. The CDR3 reads CASTLGQGGGYTF. CDR3 DNA: TGTGCCAGCACCCTGGGGCAGGGCGGTGGCTACACCTTC.

The genes are TRBV6-5 and TRBJ2-7, with D perhaps TRBD1 (5 bases). The CDR3 has 13 amino acids. Between the trimmed V and J ends, which lost 5 bases and 6 bases, there was a span of 14 bases. Germline values: CDR1 MNHEY, CDR2 SVGAGI. In nucleotides, the CDR3 is TGTGCCAGCAGTCCCGGGCCTCAGGGCGAGCAGTACTTC. It codes for CASSPGPQGEQYF.

This chain links TRBV7-2 with TRBJ2-5; 10 bases agree with TRBD1. In germline, CDR1 is SGHTA, CDR2 FQGNSA. The CDR3 is made up of 15 amino acids. Trimming took 3 bases from V and 4 from J; bases not matched to a gene: 5. The CDR3 is CASSFLDRGRETQYF. CDR3 DNA: TGTGCCAGCAGCTTTCTTGACAGGGGGCGAGAGACCCAGTACTTC.

The chain recombines TRBV7-6 with TRBJ2-2; the match to TRBD2 covers 11 bases. The length of the CDR3 is 15 residues. Germline V CDR1 and CDR2: SGHVS, FNYEAQ. V dropped 5 bases and J dropped 3; count of bases not matched to a gene: 2. The DNA of the CDR3 is TGTGCCAGCAGCCCGGGACTAGCGGACACCGGGGAGCTGTTTTTT. Protein sequence: CASSPGLADTGELFF.

In this sample, this clone turned up once. J is TRBJ2-2 and V is TRBV11-3; D is unclear. V lost 5 bases and J lost 7, with 14 bases in between. Germline V lookup: CDR1 SGHNT, CDR2 YENEEA. The CDR3 sequence is 14 residues long. The CDR3 region has the DNA TGTGCCAGCAGCCCCTCCCGTGTCGGCGGGGAGCTGTTTTTT. Translating gives CASSPSRVGGELFF.

The chain couples TRBV7-6 to TRBJ1-2; perhaps TRBD1 as D (5 bases). V shed 2 bases and J shed 4 bases, with 8 bases lying between them. The germline gives CDR1 SGHVS, CDR2 FNYEAQ. CDR3 size: 13 residues. CDR3 loop: CASSLQGSYGYTF. In DNA, the CDR3 is TGTGCCAGCAGCTTACAGGGCAGCTATGGCTACACCTTC.

The chain has TRBV6-1 and TRBJ2-1; D is unresolved. This CDR3 has 17 residues. Germline V gene data show CDR1 as MNHNS and CDR2 as SASEGT. The V gene lost 4 bases and the J gene lost 0 bases, with 16 bases spanning the gap. The CDR3 coding sequence is TGTGCCAGCAGTGCCGTGGATCAACCGAGCTCCTACAATGAGCAGTTCTTC. Its protein is CASSAVDQPSSYNEQFF.

The chain couples TRBV5-1 to TRBJ2-3, with D perhaps assigned TRBD1 or TRBD2 (5 bases each). From germline, CDR1 is SGHRS and CDR2 YFSETQ. The CDR3 sequence is 16 residues long. V lost 4 bases and J 2 bases, leaving 17 bases between the germline ends. The CDR3 spells CASSPIGDGDTDTQYF. The CDR3 DNA is TGCGCCAGCAGCCCGATCGGGGACGGGGACACAGATACGCAGTATTTT.

This sequence joins TRBV9 and TRBJ1-6, with 11 bases aligning to TRBD1. Germline trimming cut 4 bases from V and 9 bases from J; bases unmatched to any gene: 6. The V gene's germline CDR1 is SGDLS and CDR2 YYNGEE. The CDR3 length is 15 residues. CDR3 coding DNA: TGTGCCAGCAGCCGCACCGGGACAGGGGGTTCACCCCTCCACTTT. As protein: CASSRTGTGGSPLHF. Based on the CDR3 plus reference TRBV9 and TRBJ1-6, the full variable domain is DSGVTQTPKHLITATGQRVTLRCSPRSGDLSVYWYQQSLDQGLQFLIQYYNGEERAKGNILERFSAQQFPDLHSELNLSSLELGDSALYFCASSRTGTGGSPLHFGNGTRLTVT.

The V and J genes are TRBV30 and TRBJ1-6; D unresolved. The ends were cut back, 2 bases at V and 0 bases at J, with 14 bases in the middle. The germline V gene encodes CDR1 GTSNPN and CDR2 SVGIG (reference sequence). The CDR3 covers 17 residues. CDR3 amino acids: CAWSTVEGPSYNSPLHF. The CDR3, as DNA: TGTGCCTGGAGTACCGTGGAGGGCCCCTCCTATAATTCACCCCTCCACTTT.